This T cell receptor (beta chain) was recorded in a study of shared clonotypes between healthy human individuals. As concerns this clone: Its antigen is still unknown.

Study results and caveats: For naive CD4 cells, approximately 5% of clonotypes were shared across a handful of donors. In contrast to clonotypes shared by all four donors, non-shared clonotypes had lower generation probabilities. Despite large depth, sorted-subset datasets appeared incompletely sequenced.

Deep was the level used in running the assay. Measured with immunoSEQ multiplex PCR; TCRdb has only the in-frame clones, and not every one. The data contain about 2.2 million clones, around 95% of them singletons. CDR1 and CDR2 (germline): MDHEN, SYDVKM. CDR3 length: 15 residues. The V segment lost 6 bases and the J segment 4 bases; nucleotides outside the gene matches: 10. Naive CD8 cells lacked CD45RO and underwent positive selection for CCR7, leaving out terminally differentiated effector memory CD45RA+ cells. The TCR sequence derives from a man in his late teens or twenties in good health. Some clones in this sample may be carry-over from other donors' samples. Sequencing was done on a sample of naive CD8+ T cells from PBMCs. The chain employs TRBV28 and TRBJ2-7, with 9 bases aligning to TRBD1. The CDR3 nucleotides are TGTGCCAGCAGCTACAGAGGGACAGGGTGGTACGAGCAGTACTTC. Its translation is CASSYRGTGWYEQYF.